One sample yielded the 23 T cell receptor beta chains listed below, sequenced in a study of type 1 regulatory T cells. TCRdb passed the reads through MiXCR, listing each CDR3 protein once. The table shows roughly 40,000 distinct CDR3 sequences, with more than 10% occurring only once. Their specific antigens are unknown. The sequencing sample was made of cultured non-Tr1 T cells, either the whole culture or a sorted T cell fraction (not recorded which). These receptors came from a human donor in good health.

This clonotype was counted ten times or more. This chain connects TRBV7-9 to TRBJ2-1; 7 positions match TRBD2. V shed 5 bases and J 8 bases; nucleotides not matched to a gene: 6. Germline V gene sequence: CDR1 SEHNR, CDR2 FQNEAQ (reference sequence). The CDR3 is made up of 13 amino acids. The CDR3 reads CASSRGSSYEQFF. The CDR3 bases are TGTGCCAGCAGCCGCGGGAGTTCTTATGAGCAGTTCTTC.

This clonotype was counted many times. This chain connects TRBV18 to TRBJ2-2, with D hard to call. V gave up 4 bases and J gave up 3 bases, with 6 bases separating them. Germline loops: CDR1 KGHSH, CDR2 LQKENI. The length of the CDR3 is 13 residues. CDR3 coding DNA: TGTGCCAGCTCACTAGGGTACACCGGGGAGCTGTTTTTT. As protein: CASSLGYTGELFF.

Many counts were recorded for this clonotype. The CDR3 sequence: CASSGQTGQSAYEQYF. The CDR3 coding sequence is TGTGCCAGCAGCGGCCAAACGGGACAGTCTGCCTACGAGCAGTACTTC. This chain connects TRBV5-4 to TRBJ2-7; 7 bases agree with TRBD1. V was pared by 4 bases and J by 2 bases, with 12 bases of the junction left unmatched. Germline V CDR1 and CDR2: SGHNT, YYREEE (reference sequence). The CDR3 is made up of 16 amino acids.

Remarks on this clonotype: This may stem from a read error, because a much larger clone lies one nucleotide away. The V gene is TRBV7-9, the J gene TRBJ1-3; no reliable D call. The ends were cut back, 5 bases at V and 2 bases at J, with 13 bases in the middle. The CDR3 is 15 residues long. Per the germline V gene, CDR1 is SEHNR and CDR2 is FQNEAQ (reference sequence). DNA of the CDR3: TGTGCCAGCAGCCTGAGGCCGGAGGCTGGAAACACCATATATTTT. Translated: CASSLRPEAGNTIYF.

The rearrangement joins TRBV29-1 to TRBJ1-2, with D possibly matching TRBD1 (5 bases). Germline loops: CDR1 SQVTM, CDR2 ANQGSEA. The V gene lost 7 bases and the J gene lost 1 base, with 10 bases spanning the gap. The length of the CDR3 is 12 residues. The CDR3, as DNA: TGCAGCGCCTCCGACAGTAACTATGGCTACACCTTC. Its protein product is CSASDSNYGYTF.

The genes are TRBV20-1 and TRBJ2-4; the match to TRBD2 covers 14 bases. This CDR3 comprises 15 residues. The germline V gene encodes CDR1 DFQATT and CDR2 SNEGSKA (reference sequence). V was pared by 6 bases and J by 9 bases, with 10 bases of the junction left unmatched. The CDR3 sequence: CSATHRLAGGIIQYF. The CDR3 nucleotides are TGCAGTGCCACACATCGACTAGCGGGAGGGATCATTCAGTACTTC.

This clonotype has a count of ten or more. The chain recombines TRBV20-1 with TRBJ2-3; D may be TRBD1 or TRBD2 (5 bases each). The CDR3 covers 12 residues. The germline gives CDR1 DFQATT, CDR2 SNEGSKA (reference sequence). Trimming took 2 bases from V and 10 from J, leaving 13 bases between them. For the CDR3, the DNA is TGCAGTGCTAGATGGGACCCCAGGGCGCAGTATTTT. Its protein product is CSARWDPRAQYF.

A word on this clonotype: One base away lies a much larger clone, so this may be a sequencing read error. The conserved closing phenylalanine or tryptophan is absent in this CDR3, likely reflecting a read error. The chain uses TRBV27 and TRBJ2-3, with D possibly TRBD2 on 5 matching bases. CDR3 length equals 13 residues. V was cut by 7 bases and J by 4 bases, with 12 bases left in between. CDR1 is MNHEY, CDR2 SMNVEV, per germline (reference sequence). CDR3 protein: CASKPRAPDTQYL. DNA of the CDR3: TGTGCCAGCAAACCGAGGGCCCCAGATACGCAGTATCTT.

The table lists this clonotype with many counts. The rearrangement links TRBV10-3 to TRBJ2-7; D may be TRBD2 (6 bases). The ends were cut back, 4 bases at V and 2 bases at J, with 15 bases in the middle. The CDR3 has 15 residues. Germline V gene lookup returns CDR1 ENHRY and CDR2 SYGVKD. CDR3 residues: CAISGLWGRTYEQYF. Here the CDR3 DNA reads TGTGCCATCAGTGGGCTGTGGGGGAGGACCTACGAGCAGTACTTC.

This clonotype rates as medium-sized. This sequence joins TRBV29-1 and TRBJ1-1; a weak D match, TRBD1 (5 bases). V lost 3 bases to trimming and J lost 0 bases, with 11 bases between them. The CDR3 is 14 residues long. Germline CDR1 and CDR2: SQVTM and ANQGSEA. The CDR3 DNA sequence: TGCAGCGTTGAGCAGGGCACTATGAACACTGAAGCTTTCTTT. Translation: CSVEQGTMNTEAFF.

This clonotype was observed a handful of times. This chain uses TRBV7-2 with TRBJ1-2, with a tentative D call TRBD1 (5 bases). Trimming removed 1 base at V and 7 bases at J, with 16 bases between. Germline V gene lookup returns CDR1 SGHTA and CDR2 FQGNSA. The CDR3 totals 15 residues. The CDR3 protein is CASSLVGGNKGGYTF. The CDR3 DNA is TGTGCCAGCAGCTTAGTTGGGGGGAATAAGGGTGGCTACACCTTC.

This clonotype was counted between two and nine times. This chain joins TRBV6-1 and TRBJ2-7; D may be TRBD2 (6 bases). The CDR3 is made up of 15 amino acids. The germline V gene has CDR1 MNHNS and CDR2 SASEGT. V lost 6 bases to trimming and J lost 2 bases, with 17 bases between them. CDR3 in amino acids: CASRPGTLVPYEQYF. In DNA, the CDR3 is TGTGCCAGCAGACCCGGGACTCTCGTCCCCTACGAGCAGTACTTC.

This clonotype was counted ten times or more. CDR3 in amino acids: CASSVFSGGTDTQYF. For the CDR3, the DNA is TGTGCCAGCAGTGTCTTTAGCGGGGGCACAGATACGCAGTATTTT. The chain couples TRBV28 to TRBJ2-3, with 8 bases lining up with TRBD2. The CDR3 is 15 amino acids. From germline, CDR1 is MDHEN and CDR2 SYDVKM. V dropped 5 bases and J dropped 1; count of bases not matched to a gene: 5.

Ten or more counts support this clonotype. The genes are TRBV20-1 and TRBJ2-1; D possibly corresponds to TRBD1 (6 bases). The CDR3 runs to 16 residues. Trimming took off 0 bases at V and 0 bases at J, with 12 bases between the two ends. In germline, CDR1 is DFQATT, CDR2 SNEGSKA (reference sequence). The CDR3 is CSAREPTGHSYNEQFF. CDR3 DNA sequence: TGCAGTGCTAGAGAACCGACAGGCCACTCCTACAATGAGCAGTTCTTC.

In this sample, this clonotype is medium-sized. The chain recombines TRBV29-1 with TRBJ2-7; maybe TRBD1 (5 bases). V dropped 7 bases and J dropped 4 bases, with 20 bases sitting between them. CDR1 and CDR2 (germline): SQVTM, ANQGSEA. This CDR3 spans 14 amino acids. The CDR3 DNA reads TGCAGCGCCCAGCAGGGCGCAGGCCATTACGAGCAGTACTTC. Translated, it gives CSAQQGAGHYEQYF.

This clonotype was seen repeatedly, ten times or more. The rearrangement joins TRBV25-1 to TRBJ1-5, with TRBD1 matching over 7 bases. Germline V gene lookup returns CDR1 MGHDK and CDR2 SYGVNS. This CDR3 is built from 14 residues. Germline trimming cut 6 bases from V and 5 bases from J; bases unmatched to any gene: 7. CDR3 in DNA: TGTGCCAGCAGCGAGGGGGCAGGGGATCAGCCCCAGCATTTT. Protein sequence: CASSEGAGDQPQHF.

The chain employs TRBV30 and TRBJ1-1; D not resolved. CDR1 and CDR2 (germline): GTSNPN, SVGIG (reference sequence). The CDR3 contains 13 residues. Trimming left V 2 bases short and J 2 bases short, with 9 bases between. The CDR3 region is CAWSIRANTEAFF. The CDR3 DNA reads TGTGCCTGGAGTATCCGGGCCAACACTGAAGCTTTCTTT.

In the case of this clonotype: A much larger clonotype is one base distant, so this may be a read error. The CDR3 does not end in the conserved phenylalanine or tryptophan, so this is likely a read error. The chain is built from TRBV5-1 and TRBJ2-7, with 7 bases lining up with TRBD2. From germline, CDR1 is SGHRS and CDR2 YFSETQ. This CDR3 comprises 14 residues. Trimming cost V 5 bases and J 2 bases; bases outside gene matches: 7. The CDR3 spells CASRAGSVTYEQYY. The CDR3 DNA reads TGCGCCAGCAGAGCGGGGAGCGTGACCTACGAGCAGTACTAC.

This clonotype has just a few counts. V is TRBV10-3 and J is TRBJ2-1; TRBD2 agrees at 7 bases. The V and J ends lost 7 bases and 7 bases, in that order; junction bases with no gene match: 16. The CDR3 contains 16 residues. Germline CDR1 ENHRY, CDR2 SYGVKD. The CDR3 loop reads CAINPWGEGHGNEQFF. CDR3 in DNA: TGTGCCATCAATCCTTGGGGGGAGGGCCATGGAAATGAGCAGTTCTTC.

In its sample, this clonotype ranks as medium-sized. This chain joins TRBV5-1 and TRBJ2-1, with D maybe TRBD2 (7 bases). Between the trimmed V and J ends, which lost 3 bases and 8 bases, there was a span of 21 bases. The CDR3 contains 16 residues. Germline CDR1 is SGHRS and CDR2 is YFSETQ. The CDR3 spells CASSSYIGGGDHEQFF. The CDR3 nucleotides read TGCGCCAGCAGCTCTTATATAGGGGGAGGGGACCATGAGCAGTTCTTC. Complete variable domain (other parts from reference TRBV5-1 and TRBJ2-1): KAGVTQTPRYLIKTRGQQVTLSCSPISGHRSVSWYQQTPGQGLQFLFEYFSETQRNKGNFPGRFSGRQFSNSRSEMNVSTLELGDSALYLCASSSYIGGGDHEQFFGPGTRLTVL.

This clonotype has a count of ten or more. The chain links TRBV5-1 to TRBJ1-1; D remains unclear. This CDR3 region has 14 residues. Germline V gives CDR1 SGHRS, CDR2 YFSETQ. Trimming removed 0 bases from V and 4 bases from J, with 10 bases in between. The CDR3 reads CASSLGSTGTEAFF. The DNA of the CDR3 is TGCGCCAGCAGCTTGGGGTCTACGGGCACTGAAGCTTTCTTT.

The chain couples TRBV18 to TRBJ1-6; the D is unclear. Trimming took 2 bases from V and 7 from J, leaving 12 bases between them. CDR1 is KGHSH, CDR2 LQKENI, per germline. The CDR3 totals 15 residues. CDR3 DNA sequence: TGTGCCAGCTCACCAATCCGGGAGCTGAATTCACCCCTCCACTTT. Its translation is CASSPIRELNSPLHF.

This clonotype showed up many times. This chain uses TRBV6-2 or TRBV6-3 with TRBJ2-7; D uncertain. Between the trimmed V and J ends, which lost 4 bases and 2 bases, there was a span of 12 bases. CDR1 and CDR2 (germline): MNHEY, SVGEGT. The CDR3 has 14 amino acids. The CDR3 is CASSSTFGTYEQYF. For the CDR3, the DNA is TGTGCCAGCAGTTCCACTTTTGGCACCTACGAGCAGTACTTC.